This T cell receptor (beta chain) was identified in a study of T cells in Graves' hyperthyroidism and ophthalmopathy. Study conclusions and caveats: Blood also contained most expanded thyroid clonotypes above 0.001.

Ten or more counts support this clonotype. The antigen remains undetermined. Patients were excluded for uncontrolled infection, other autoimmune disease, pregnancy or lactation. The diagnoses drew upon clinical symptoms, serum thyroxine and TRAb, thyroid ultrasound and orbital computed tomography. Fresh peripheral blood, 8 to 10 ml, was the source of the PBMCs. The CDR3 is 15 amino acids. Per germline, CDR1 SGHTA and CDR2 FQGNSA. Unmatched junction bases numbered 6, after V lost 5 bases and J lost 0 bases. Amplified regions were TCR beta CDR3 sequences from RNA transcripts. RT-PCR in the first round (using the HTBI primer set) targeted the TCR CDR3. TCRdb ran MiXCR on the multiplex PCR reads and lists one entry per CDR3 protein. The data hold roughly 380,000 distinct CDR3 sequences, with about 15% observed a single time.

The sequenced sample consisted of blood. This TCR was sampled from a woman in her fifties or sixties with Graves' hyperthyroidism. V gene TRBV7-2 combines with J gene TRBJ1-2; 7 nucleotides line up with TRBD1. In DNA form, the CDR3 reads TGTGCCAGCAGCATACAGACAGGGCCTAACTATGGCTACACCTTC. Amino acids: CASSIQTGPNYGYTF.